This entry is about one T cell receptor (beta chain). Repertoires were generated with immunoSEQ multiplex PCR, while TCRdb's copy carries only in-frame clones and drops some. The sample consists of 190,000 or so clones, about 93% of them appearing once. The sample belongs to a study of control samples from healthy donors and cancer patients. Between the trimmed V and J ends, which lost 3 bases and 2 bases, there was a span of 14 bases. CDR3 length equals 16 residues. Germline V gene lookup returns CDR1 KGHSH and CDR2 LQKENI. The source material was blood. J is TRBJ1-5 and V is TRBV18; the D is unclear. The receptor was isolated from a man aged 18 to 35 in good health. CDR3 sequence reads: CASSPGRGGGNQPQHF. The CDR3 nucleotides read TGTGCCAGCTCACCTGGTCGGGGAGGAGGCAATCAGCCCCAGCATTTT.